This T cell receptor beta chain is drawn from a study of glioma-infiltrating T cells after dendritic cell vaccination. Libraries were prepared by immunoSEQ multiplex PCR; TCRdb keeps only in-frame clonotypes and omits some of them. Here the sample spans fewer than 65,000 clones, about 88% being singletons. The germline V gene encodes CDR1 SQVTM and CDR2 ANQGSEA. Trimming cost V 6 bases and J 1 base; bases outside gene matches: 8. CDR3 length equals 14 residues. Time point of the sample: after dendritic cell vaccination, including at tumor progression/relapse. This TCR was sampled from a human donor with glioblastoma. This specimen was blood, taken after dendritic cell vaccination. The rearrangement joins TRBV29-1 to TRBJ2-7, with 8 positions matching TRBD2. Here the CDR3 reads CSVRSGSGSYEQYF. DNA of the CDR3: TGCAGCGTACGAAGCGGGAGTGGGTCCTACGAGCAGTACTTC.